The 5 T cell receptor beta chains presented below share a single source sample, sequenced in a study of blood T cell repertoires in COVID-19. Sequenced by immunoSEQ multiplex PCR; TCRdb stores in-frame clones only, minus some. In the table there are a few hundred thousand clones, approximately 90% of which are singletons. Material for sequencing was peripheral blood. Receptors were obtained from a woman in her 30s who had recovered from COVID-19.

The chain has TRBV9 and TRBJ2-7; D is possibly TRBD1 (6 bases). The CDR3 extends over 15 amino acids. Between the trimmed V and J ends, which lost 5 bases and 0 bases, there was a span of 15 bases. Germline V lookup: CDR1 SGDLS, CDR2 YYNGEE. Here the CDR3 reads CASSEGHTSSYEQYF. The CDR3 region has the DNA TGTGCCAGCAGTGAGGGACACACGAGCTCCTACGAGCAGTACTTC. Full variable domain (rest looked up from reference TRBV9 and TRBJ2-7): DSGVTQTPKHLITATGQRVTLRCSPRSGDLSVYWYQQSLDQGLQFLIQYYNGEERAKGNILERFSAQQFPDLHSELNLSSLELGDSALYFCASSEGHTSSYEQYFGPGTRLTVT.

V usage is TRBV28 and J usage is TRBJ2-1; TRBD2 might be the D (6 bases). The germline V gene has CDR1 MDHEN and CDR2 SYDVKM. The CDR3 has 14 amino acids. The V end lost 2 bases, the J end lost 6 bases, and 11 bases lay between the germline ends. CDR3 nucleotide sequence: TGTGCCAGCAGTTTACCGGGGGTGGTCAATGAGCAGTTCTTC. This codes for CASSLPGVVNEQFF.

This chain connects TRBV21-1 to TRBJ2-5; TRBD2, as called in the table, went unchecked against the DNA. TRBV21-1 is given as a pseudogene. CDR3 length: 17 residues. The CDR3 region is CASSFLRTSAIKETQYF. The CDR3 DNA reads as TGTGCCAGCAGCTTCCTCCGTACTAGCGCGATAAAAGAGACCCAGTACTTC.

The rearrangement uses TRBV28 and TRBJ1-4, with TRBD1 as a possible D gene (6 bases). Germline CDR1 and CDR2: MDHEN and SYDVKM. The CDR3 is 15 amino acids. V lost 1 base and J lost 0, with 6 bases in between. The CDR3 coding sequence is TGTGCCAGCAGTTTATCAGGGGCAACTAATGAAAAACTGTTTTTT. It codes for CASSLSGATNEKLFF.

V gene TRBV7-8 combines with J gene TRBJ1-5, with 7 positions matching TRBD1. J was trimmed by 1 base and V by 1 base; bases with no gene match: 7. This CDR3 spans 17 amino acids. Germline-derived CDR1 and CDR2 are SGHVS and FQNEAQ. This CDR3 is CASSLDPTGFSNQPQHF. In DNA form, the CDR3 reads TGTGCCAGCAGCTTAGACCCGACAGGGTTCAGCAATCAGCCCCAGCATTTT.